Following are 27 T cell receptor beta chains from one sample sequenced in a study of T cell repertoires in cytomegalovirus infection. The antigens for these receptors are not known. TCRdb ran MiXCR on the reads and lists one entry per CDR3 protein. The sample carries hundreds of thousands of distinct CDR3 sequences, 31% recorded once. The material sequenced was cultured CD8+ T cells from PBMCs, taken from culture after CMV antigen stimulation. These receptors all stem from a human donor in good health (CMV status not recorded). Some clones in this sample may be carry-over from other donors' samples.

There are many counts of this clonotype. J is TRBJ2-3 and V is TRBV7-9; TRBD2 aligns across 8 bases. Looked up from germline, CDR1 is SEHNR and CDR2 is FQNEAQ (reference sequence). The CDR3 loop spans 16 amino acids. Trimming took 8 bases from V and 2 from J; bases not matched to a gene: 12. Here the CDR3 reads CASFRAGGNFTDTQYF. In DNA form, the CDR3 reads TGTGCCAGCTTTAGGGCGGGGGGCAACTTCACAGATACGCAGTATTTT.

This clonotype was seen a handful of times. V and J are TRBV4-3 and TRBJ1-1; weak D call: TRBD1 (5 bases). The CDR3 extends over 15 amino acids. Between the trimmed V and J ends, which lost 0 bases and 4 bases, there was a span of 12 bases. Germline CDR1 and CDR2: LGHNA and YSLEER. CDR3 residues: CASSQDPGGFTEAFF. CDR3 in DNA: TGCGCCAGCAGCCAAGACCCGGGGGGGTTCACTGAAGCTTTCTTT.

This clonotype was detected ten times or more. V usage is TRBV7-2 and J usage is TRBJ2-3; 11 bases line up with TRBD2. V lost 4 bases to trimming and J lost 5 bases; unmatched junction nucleotides: 11. The CDR3 covers 17 residues. The germline gives CDR1 SGHTA, CDR2 FQGNSA. The CDR3 reads CASSSPRSSGGVDTQYF. The DNA of the CDR3 is TGTGCCAGCAGCTCACCCCGAAGTAGCGGGGGGGTAGATACGCAGTATTTT.

This clonotype was seen more than once but under ten times. This rearrangement joins TRBV2 to TRBJ2-2; D is unclear. V was pared by 9 bases and J by 0 bases, with 5 bases between. Germline assignment: CDR1 SNHLY and CDR2 FYNNEI. The CDR3 length is 12 residues. DNA for the CDR3: TGTGCCAGGAAGGCGAACACCGGGGAGCTGTTTTTT. Translation gives CARKANTGELFF.

V usage is TRBV12-3 or TRBV12-4 and J usage is TRBJ1-2, with D unresolved. Trimming removed 6 bases from V and 7 bases from J, with 21 bases in between. CDR3 length: 15 amino acids. CDR3 DNA sequence: TGTGCCAGCAGCCGAACTCGGGGTTGGGCTCGTGGCTACACCTTC. This codes for CASSRTRGWARGYTF.

The chain is built from TRBV7-9 and TRBJ2-6; D is unclear. This CDR3 contains 13 residues. CDR1 and CDR2 from the germline V gene are SEHNR and FQNEAQ (reference sequence). V was shortened by 10 bases and J by 0 bases, with 7 bases between the two germline ends. CDR3 sequence reads: CATIDSGANVLTF. CDR3 bases: TGTGCCACGATAGACTCTGGGGCCAACGTCCTGACTTTC.

This clonotype appeared many times. The V call is TRBV6-5, the J call TRBJ1-5; TRBD1 might be the D (5 bases). The CDR3 has 17 residues. Trimming took off 2 bases at V and 0 bases at J, with 14 bases between the two ends. The germline gives CDR1 MNHEY, CDR2 SVGAGI. The CDR3 DNA is TGTGCCAGCAGTTACGGGGCAGTTCCCCCTAGCAATCAGCCCCAGCATTTT. It encodes CASSYGAVPPSNQPQHF.

This clonotype was counted between two and nine times. CDR3 DNA: TGTGCCAGCAGAGGGGACAGCCAACCCTACGAGCAGTACGTC. Its protein product is CASRGDSQPYEQYV. The V gene is TRBV7-9, the J gene TRBJ2-7, with TRBD1 matching over 7 bases. The germline gives CDR1 SEHNR, CDR2 FQNEAQ (reference sequence). V shed 6 bases, J shed 2 bases, and the junction held 7 bases outside the gene matches. The CDR3 sequence is 14 residues long.

The rearrangement uses TRBV5-5 and TRBJ2-7, with D perhaps matching TRBD2 (6 bases). The CDR3 runs 15 residues. Germline CDR1 reads SGHKS; CDR2 reads YYEKEE (reference sequence). The germline V and J ends were trimmed by 4 bases and 2 bases, with 16 bases remaining between them. CDR3 amino acids: CASSPGIGGAYEQYV. The CDR3 nucleotides are TGTGCCAGCAGCCCGGGAATCGGAGGGGCCTACGAGCAGTACGTC.

This clonotype was recorded only once. V gene TRBV20-1 combines with J gene TRBJ1-1; D is undetermined. The V and J ends lost 6 bases and 5 bases respectively, with 19 bases between them. Germline V gives CDR1 DFQATT, CDR2 SNEGSKA (reference sequence). The CDR3 totals 14 residues. The CDR3: CSAATSTEPTEAFF. In DNA form, the CDR3 reads TGCAGTGCCGCTACCTCGACGGAGCCTACTGAAGCTTTCTTT.

This clonotype showed up just a few times. J is TRBJ2-7 and V is TRBV6-1; D remains ambiguous. The CDR3 has 13 amino acids. The V and J ends lost 6 bases and 2 bases respectively, with 11 bases between them. Per the germline V gene, CDR1 is MNHNS and CDR2 is SASEGT. CDR3: CASSATPPYEQYV. The CDR3, as DNA: TGTGCCAGCAGCGCTACACCACCCTACGAGCAGTACGTC.

The chain has TRBV10-3 and TRBJ2-7; possibly TRBD1 or TRBD2 for D (5 bases each). Trimming took 0 bases from V and 5 from J, leaving 8 bases between them. The V gene's germline CDR1 is ENHRY and CDR2 SYGVKD. The CDR3 covers 13 residues. The CDR3 bases are TGTGCCATCAGTGAGTCGGGGGACCACGAGCAGTACGTC. It yields the protein CAISESGDHEQYV.

As to this clonotype: A much larger clone lies a single base off, so this may be a read error. The rearrangement joins TRBV12-3 or TRBV12-4 to TRBJ2-6; TRBD2 is a possible D gene (6 bases). The length of the CDR3 is 16 residues. The CDR3 region is CVSINRREAGANVLTF. DNA of the CDR3: TGTGTCAGCATCAATAGGAGGGAGGCTGGGGCCAACGTCCTGACTTTC.

This chain uses TRBV4-2 with TRBJ2-5; D unresolved. Germline V CDR1 and CDR2: LGHNA, YNFKEQ. Trimming removed 0 bases from V and 0 bases from J, with 8 bases in between. CDR3 length: 15 amino acids. CDR3 sequence: CASSQDWADQETQYF. Here the CDR3 DNA reads TGTGCCAGCAGCCAAGATTGGGCTGACCAAGAGACCCAGTACTTC.

This clonotype was seen a few times. The CDR3 loop is CASSFRQGAPGELFF. Here the CDR3 DNA reads TGCGCCAGCAGCTTTCGACAGGGGGCCCCCGGGGAGCTGTTTTTT. The V and J genes are TRBV4-1 and TRBJ2-2; 10 nucleotides align to TRBD1. Germline-derived CDR1 and CDR2 are MGHRA and YSYEKL. This CDR3 region has 15 residues. The trim removed 5 bases at V and 6 bases at J, leaving 6 bases unmatched.

The chain joins TRBV6-1 to TRBJ1-5; D call uncertain. V lost 3 bases and J lost 0, with 6 bases in between. This CDR3 contains 14 residues. The germline V gene encodes CDR1 MNHNS and CDR2 SASEGT. The CDR3 here is CASSEDPSNQPQHF. DNA of the CDR3: TGTGCCAGCAGTGAGGACCCTAGCAATCAGCCCCAGCATTTT.

The V gene is TRBV2, the J gene TRBJ2-1, with a weak D call TRBD2 (5 bases). The CDR3 totals 11 residues. Trimming left V 7 bases short and J 7 bases short, with 8 bases between. CDR1 and CDR2 (germline): SNHLY, FYNNEI. In DNA form, the CDR3 reads TGTGCCAGCAATCCGGGGAATGAGCAGTTCTTC. Protein product: CASNPGNEQFF. The whole variable domain, filled in from reference TRBV2 and TRBJ2-1, reads EPEVTQTPSHQVTQMGQEVILRCVPISNHLYFYWYRQILGQKVEFLVSFYNNEISEKSEIFDDQFSVERPDGSNFTLKIRSTKLEDSAMYFCASNPGNEQFFGPGTRLTVL.

This clonotype was counted a few times. The chain links TRBV11-2 to TRBJ2-3, with 10 bases matching TRBD1. Trimming took 6 bases from V and 4 from J; bases not matched to a gene: 7. The CDR3 runs 15 residues. The germline V gene encodes CDR1 SGHAT and CDR2 FQNNGV. The CDR3 coding sequence is TGTGCCAGCAGATTCCGGGACAGGGGATCAGATACGCAGTATTTT. The encoded protein is CASRFRDRGSDTQYF. Based on the CDR3 plus reference TRBV11-2 and TRBJ2-3, the full variable domain is EAGVAQSPRYKIIEKRQSVAFWCNPISGHATLYWYQQILGQGPKLLIQFQNNGVVDDSQLPKDRFSAERLKGVDSTLKIQPAKLEDSAVYLCASRFRDRGSDTQYFGPGTRLTVL.

This rearrangement joins TRBV10-3 to TRBJ2-3, with no clear D. This CDR3 is 13 amino acids long. V gave up 10 bases and J gave up 3 bases, with 14 bases separating them. Looked up from germline, CDR1 is ENHRY and CDR2 is SYGVKD. CDR3 DNA sequence: TGTGCCACCAGAGATGGCGGAACAGATACGCAGTATTTT. It yields the protein CATRDGGTDTQYF.

In its sample, this clonotype was seen a few times. The chain joins TRBV2 to TRBJ1-5; 7 bases are a match to TRBD1. Germline loops: CDR1 SNHLY, CDR2 FYNNEI. CDR3 length equals 11 residues. V trimming: 8 bases; J trimming: 12 bases; junction bases outside the gene matches: 7. The CDR3 DNA reads as TGTGCCAGCGGTTGGGACAGCCGCCAGCATTTT. It translates to CASGWDSRQHF. Complete variable domain (other parts from reference TRBV2 and TRBJ1-5): EPEVTQTPSHQVTQMGQEVILRCVPISNHLYFYWYRQILGQKVEFLVSFYNNEISEKSEIFDDQFSVERPDGSNFTLKIRSTKLEDSAMYFCASGWDSRQHFGDGTRLSIL.

Only a few counts were recorded for this clonotype. V and J are TRBV6-5 and TRBJ2-3, with D possibly TRBD2 on 5 matching bases. V gave up 0 bases and J gave up 4 bases, with 11 bases separating them. The CDR3 has 15 amino acids. Germline V gene sequence: CDR1 MNHEY, CDR2 SVGAGI. CDR3 sequence (DNA): TGTGCCAGCAGTTACTCCGACGAGAGGGCAGATACGCAGTATTTT. Protein product: CASSYSDERADTQYF.

Only a few counts were recorded for this clonotype. J is TRBJ2-7 and V is TRBV19; D remains unclear. The CDR3 spans 14 residues. CDR1 is LNHDA and CDR2 is SQIVND in the germline V gene (reference sequence). V was clipped by 4 bases and J by 5 bases, with 15 bases between them. The CDR3 sequence is CASSSLEGLDEQYF. In nucleotides, the CDR3 is TGTGCCAGTAGTAGCCTGGAAGGGCTGGACGAGCAGTACTTC.

The chain employs TRBV7-3 and TRBJ1-1; maybe TRBD1 (5 bases). The V end lost 2 bases, the J end lost 5 bases, and 12 bases lay between the germline ends. Germline V gene data show CDR1 as SGHTA and CDR2 as FQGTGA. The CDR3 runs to 14 residues. CDR3 in amino acids: CASSLLGLGTEAFF. The CDR3 DNA follows: TGTGCCAGCAGCTTATTGGGGCTGGGAACTGAAGCTTTCTTT.

This chain connects TRBV19 to TRBJ2-1; TRBD2 matches 16 bases. This CDR3 is built from 20 residues. Germline CDR1 and CDR2: LNHDA and SQIVND (reference sequence). The trim removed 3 bases at V and 0 bases at J, leaving 8 bases unmatched. CDR3 nucleotide sequence: TGTGCCAGTAGTATTCACGGGACTAGCGGGGGGGGTGGCTCCTACAATGAGCAGTTCTTC. It encodes CASSIHGTSGGGGSYNEQFF.

The chain carries TRBV6-1 and TRBJ2-5; 10 bases align to TRBD1. The CDR3 consists of 15 residues. V was clipped by 5 bases and J by 5 bases; unmatched bases: 8. The germline gives CDR1 MNHNS, CDR2 SASEGT. CDR3 sequence reads: CASSLPGTGDETQYF. The CDR3 bases are TGTGCCAGCAGTCTTCCCGGGACAGGGGACGAGACCCAGTACTTC.

This rearrangement joins TRBV19 to TRBJ1-4, with D maybe TRBD1 (6 bases). The CDR3 loop spans 14 amino acids. The ends were cut back, 5 bases at V and 4 bases at J, with 11 bases in the middle. CDR1 and CDR2 from the germline V gene are LNHDA and SQIVND (reference sequence). CDR3 loop: CASSPDRLNEKLFF. The CDR3 DNA is TGTGCCAGTAGTCCGGACAGACTTAATGAAAAACTGTTTTTT.

DNA of the CDR3: TGTGCCAGCAGCTTGGGGACAGGGCGGTACGAGCAGTACTTC. Translating it yields CASSLGTGRYEQYF. V is TRBV7-2 and J is TRBJ2-7, with 9 bases that match TRBD1. Germline-derived CDR1 and CDR2 are SGHTA and FQGNSA. There are 14 residues in the CDR3. V lost 3 bases to trimming and J lost 4 bases; unmatched junction nucleotides: 4.